What follows are 4 T cell receptor beta chains derived from one specimen sequenced in a study of type 1 regulatory T cells (dated by TCRdb to the early 2020s). The sequencer was an Illumina MiSeq. Through fastp at Q25 and MiXCR, TCRdb rebuilt clones from the public reads, retaining in-frame beta chains. Each entry is one CDR3 protein sequence, shown with its most common DNA and genes. The sample table lists approximately 100,000 distinct CDR3 sequences, 30% to 35% of them with a count of one. The ten largest clones capture roughly 2.2% of the sample. Sequenced material: CD4+ T cells, either the whole sample or a sorted fraction (not recorded which). The receptor set was obtained from a human donor in good health.

The chain has TRBV6-2 or TRBV6-3 and TRBJ2-7; 7 positions agree with TRBD2. The CDR3 sequence is 17 residues long. The germline V gene encodes CDR1 MNHEY and CDR2 SVGEGT. V dropped 0 bases and J dropped 3; count of bases not matched to a gene: 11. CDR3 region: CASSYSLDSGILYEQYF. CDR3 sequence (DNA): TGTGCCAGCAGTTACTCCCTTGACAGCGGGATTCTCTACGAGCAGTACTTC.

The rearrangement uses TRBV7-9 and TRBJ2-7; D is possibly TRBD1 (6 bases). Germline V gene sequence: CDR1 SEHNR, CDR2 FQNEAQ (reference sequence). The CDR3 is 14 residues long. V lost 5 bases and J lost 2, with 13 bases in between. This CDR3 reads CASSHVGQTYEQYF. In nucleotides, the CDR3 is TGTGCCAGCAGCCACGTCGGACAGACCTACGAGCAGTACTTC.

This clonotype has more than one count but fewer than ten. The genes are TRBV18 and TRBJ1-1, with D perhaps TRBD1 (5 bases). The germline V gene has CDR1 KGHSH and CDR2 LQKENI. The V and J ends lost 3 bases and 3 bases respectively, with 17 bases between them. The CDR3 consists of 16 residues. The CDR3, as DNA: TGTGCCAGCTCACCGCGCAGGGATATAAGGGACACTGAAGCTTTCTTT. Its protein product is CASSPRRDIRDTEAFF. Supplemented by reference TRBV18 and TRBJ1-1, the full variable domain reads NAGVMQNPRHLVRRRGQEARLRCSPMKGHSHVYWYRQLPEEGLKFMVYLQKENIIDESGMPKERFSAEFPKEGPSILRIQQVVRGDSAAYFCASSPRRDIRDTEAFFGQGTRLTVV.

The table lists this clonotype with a few counts. The chain links TRBV20-1 to TRBJ2-3; TRBD2 matches at 12 bases. From germline, CDR1 is DFQATT and CDR2 SNEGSKA (reference sequence). Unmatched junction bases numbered 14, after V lost 1 base and J lost 0 bases. CDR3 length: 20 residues. This CDR3 reads CSARAKGLAGFFTSTDTQYF. The CDR3 coding sequence is TGCAGTGCTAGAGCCAAGGGACTAGCGGGCTTTTTTACTAGCACAGATACGCAGTATTTT.